Following are 5 T cell receptor beta chains from one sample sequenced in a study of identical twins. TCRdb re-called the 5' RACE reads with MiXCR, one entry per CDR3 protein. This table holds over 550,000 distinct CDR3 sequences, just over 7% found once. The same sample was also used in a study of yellow fever vaccine responses in identical twins.

Sequencing input: PBMCs. The receptors stem from a woman under 30 in good health.

This clonotype was observed a handful of times. The chain has TRBV11-2 and TRBJ2-3; no firm D call. Germline values: CDR1 SGHAT, CDR2 FQNNGV. This CDR3 region has 13 residues. V shed 3 bases and J shed 2 bases, with 6 bases lying between them. The CDR3 DNA sequence: TGTGCCAGCAGCTTTACGGACACAGATACGCAGTATTTT. This gives the protein CASSFTDTDTQYF.

The table lists this clonotype with many counts. V and J are TRBV20-1 and TRBJ2-7, with 7 bases identical to TRBD2. The V and J ends lost 1 base and 7 bases, in that order; junction bases with no gene match: 13. The length of the CDR3 is 15 residues. Germline CDR1 and CDR2: DFQATT and SNEGSKA (reference sequence). This CDR3 reads CSARAPYLGGREQYV. Written as DNA, the CDR3 is TGCAGTGCTAGAGCCCCCTACCTGGGAGGGAGGGAGCAGTACGTC.

This clonotype came up a few times. V usage is TRBV6-2 or TRBV6-3 and J usage is TRBJ1-5; 12 bases fit TRBD1. The CDR3 runs 15 residues. With 2 bases clipped from V and 8 bases from J, the junction kept 4 bases outside the gene matches. CDR1 is MNHEY and CDR2 is SVGEGT in the germline V gene. For the CDR3, the DNA is TGTGCCAGCAGTTACGGGGGGACAGGGGGCAAGCCCCAGCATTTT. It specifies CASSYGGTGGKPQHF.

CDR3 nucleotides: TGTGCCATCAGTAAAGGGACGCCGCAAGAGACCCAGTACTTC. The encoded protein is CAISKGTPQETQYF. The chain recombines TRBV10-3 with TRBJ2-5; D may match TRBD1 or TRBD2 (5 bases each). V lost 5 bases and J lost 2, with 12 bases in between. The CDR3 is 14 residues long. Germline CDR1 and CDR2: ENHRY and SYGVKD.

This clonotype was observed a handful of times. In DNA, the CDR3 is TGCAGTGCTAGAGGGGGGCGGGGAGGTAACACTGAAGCTTTCTTT. Its translation is CSARGGRGGNTEAFF. The chain is built from TRBV20-1 and TRBJ1-1; perhaps TRBD1 as D (6 bases). The CDR3 is 15 residues long. The germline CDR1 and CDR2 sequences are DFQATT and SNEGSKA (reference sequence). V lost 1 base and J lost 2, with 14 bases in between.